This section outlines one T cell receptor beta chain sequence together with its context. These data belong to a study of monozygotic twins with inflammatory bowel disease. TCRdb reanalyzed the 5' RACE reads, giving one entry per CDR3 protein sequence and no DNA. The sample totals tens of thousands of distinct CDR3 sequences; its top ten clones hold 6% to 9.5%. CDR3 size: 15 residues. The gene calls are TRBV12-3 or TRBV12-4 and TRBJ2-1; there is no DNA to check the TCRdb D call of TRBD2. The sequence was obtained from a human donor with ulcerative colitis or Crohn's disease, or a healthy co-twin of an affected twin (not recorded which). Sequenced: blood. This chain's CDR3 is CASSAGIAGYNEQFF.